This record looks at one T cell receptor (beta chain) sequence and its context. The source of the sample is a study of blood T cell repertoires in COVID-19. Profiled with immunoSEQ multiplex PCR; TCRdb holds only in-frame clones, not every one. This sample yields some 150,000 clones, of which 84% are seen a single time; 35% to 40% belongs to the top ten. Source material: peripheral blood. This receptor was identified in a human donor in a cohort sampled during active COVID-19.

For the CDR3, the DNA is TGTGCCAGCAGTTCCCTGACTAGCGGGGCCCTGAGGGAGCAGTTCTTC. Amino acid sequence: CASSSLTSGALREQFF. This chain uses TRBV28 with TRBJ2-1; 11 bases are a match to TRBD2. V was pared by 4 bases and J by 10 bases, with 12 bases of the junction left unmatched. This CDR3 has 16 residues. Germline V CDR1 and CDR2: MDHEN, SYDVKM.